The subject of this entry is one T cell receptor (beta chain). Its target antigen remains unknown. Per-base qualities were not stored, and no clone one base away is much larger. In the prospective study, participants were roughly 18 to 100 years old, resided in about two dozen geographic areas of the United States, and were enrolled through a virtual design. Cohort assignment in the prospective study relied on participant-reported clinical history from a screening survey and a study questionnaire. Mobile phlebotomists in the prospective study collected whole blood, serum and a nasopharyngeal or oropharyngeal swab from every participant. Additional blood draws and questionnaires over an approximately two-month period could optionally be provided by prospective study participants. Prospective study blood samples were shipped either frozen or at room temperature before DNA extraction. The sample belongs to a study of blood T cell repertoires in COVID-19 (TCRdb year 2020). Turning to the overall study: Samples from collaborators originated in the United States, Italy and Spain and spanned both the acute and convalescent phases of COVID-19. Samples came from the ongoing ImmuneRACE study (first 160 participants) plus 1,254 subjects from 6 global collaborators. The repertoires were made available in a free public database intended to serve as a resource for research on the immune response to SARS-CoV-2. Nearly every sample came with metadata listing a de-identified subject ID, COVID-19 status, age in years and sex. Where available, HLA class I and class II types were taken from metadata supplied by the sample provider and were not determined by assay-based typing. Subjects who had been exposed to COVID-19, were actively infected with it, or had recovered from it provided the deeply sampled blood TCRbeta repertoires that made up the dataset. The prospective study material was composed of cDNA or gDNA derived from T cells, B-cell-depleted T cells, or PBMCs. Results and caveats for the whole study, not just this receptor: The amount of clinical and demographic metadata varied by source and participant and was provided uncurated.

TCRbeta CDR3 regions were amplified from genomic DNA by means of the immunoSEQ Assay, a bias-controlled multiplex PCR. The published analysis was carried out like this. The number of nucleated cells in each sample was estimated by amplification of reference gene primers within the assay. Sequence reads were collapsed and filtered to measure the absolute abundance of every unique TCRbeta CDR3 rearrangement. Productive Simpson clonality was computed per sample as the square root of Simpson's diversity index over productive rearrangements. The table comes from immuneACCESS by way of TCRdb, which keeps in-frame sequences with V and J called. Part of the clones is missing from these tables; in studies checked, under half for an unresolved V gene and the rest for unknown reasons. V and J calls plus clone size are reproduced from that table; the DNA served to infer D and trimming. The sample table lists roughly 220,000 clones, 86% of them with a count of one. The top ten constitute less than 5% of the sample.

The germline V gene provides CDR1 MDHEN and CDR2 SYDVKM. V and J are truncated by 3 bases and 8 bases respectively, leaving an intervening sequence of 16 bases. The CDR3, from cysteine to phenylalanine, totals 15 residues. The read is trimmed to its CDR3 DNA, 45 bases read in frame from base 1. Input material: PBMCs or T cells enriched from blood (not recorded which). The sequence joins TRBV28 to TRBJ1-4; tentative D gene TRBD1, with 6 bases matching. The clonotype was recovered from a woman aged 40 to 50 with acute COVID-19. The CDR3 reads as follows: CASSFVGTGGEKLFF. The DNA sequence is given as TGTGCCAGCAGTTTTGTTGGGACGGGGGGCGAAAAACTGTTTTTT.